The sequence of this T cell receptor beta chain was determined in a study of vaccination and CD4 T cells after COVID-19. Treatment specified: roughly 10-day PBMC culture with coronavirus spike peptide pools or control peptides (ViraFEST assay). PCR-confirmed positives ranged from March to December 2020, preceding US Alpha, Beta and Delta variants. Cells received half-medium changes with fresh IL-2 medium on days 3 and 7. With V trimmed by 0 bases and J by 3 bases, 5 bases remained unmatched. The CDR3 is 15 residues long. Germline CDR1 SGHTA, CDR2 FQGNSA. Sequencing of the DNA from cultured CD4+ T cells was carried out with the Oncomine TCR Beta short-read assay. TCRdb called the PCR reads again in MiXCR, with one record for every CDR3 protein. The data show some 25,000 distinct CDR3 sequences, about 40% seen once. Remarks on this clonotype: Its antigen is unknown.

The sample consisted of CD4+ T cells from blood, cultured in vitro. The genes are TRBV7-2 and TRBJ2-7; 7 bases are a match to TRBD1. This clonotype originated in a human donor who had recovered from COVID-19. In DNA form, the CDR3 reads TGTGCCAGCAGCTTAGCCCCGACAGGGTACTACGAGCAGTACTTC. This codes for CASSLAPTGYYEQYF.